This paragraph covers one T cell receptor beta chain sequence. Measured with immunoSEQ multiplex PCR; TCRdb has only the in-frame clones, and not every one. There are 180,000 or so clones in the sample; around nine tenths occur only once, and more than 3% lies in the top ten. This CDR3 has 14 amino acids. Germline-derived CDR1 and CDR2 are SGHDN and FVKESK. The trim removed 1 base at V and 5 bases at J, leaving 4 bases unmatched. The data originate from a study of blood T cell repertoires in COVID-19. The rearrangement links TRBV14 to TRBJ1-1; TRBD1 aligns across 7 bases. The specimen was peripheral blood. The TCR was taken from a man in his 70s with acute or convalescent COVID-19. The CDR3 coding sequence is TGTGCCAGCAGCCAAGTGAGGGGGCTGACTGAAGCTTTCTTT. Its protein product is CASSQVRGLTEAFF.